The 13 T cell receptor beta chains presented below share a single source sample, sequenced in a study of T-cell memory formation after mild COVID-19. Each CDR3 protein gets one entry after TCRdb re-called the 5' RACE reads with MiXCR. Of 250,000 to 350,000 distinct CDR3 sequences listed, more than 13% are singletons. The sample taken for sequencing was PBMCs or a T cell subset sorted from them (not recorded which). Source of these receptors: a man between 18 and 29 years old who had mild COVID-19 (a few samples of this study predate the infection). Cell type and time point are not known.

This chain uses TRBV7-9 with TRBJ1-5; D possibly corresponds to TRBD1 (5 bases). The length of the CDR3 is 15 residues. With 5 bases removed from V and 0 bases from J, the gap between germline ends came to 11 bases. The germline V gene has CDR1 SEHNR and CDR2 FQNEAQ (reference sequence). The chain's CDR3 is CASSPTGSSNQPQHF. The CDR3 bases are TGTGCCAGCAGCCCTACAGGAAGTAGCAATCAGCCCCAGCATTTT.

This clonotype was seen a handful of times. V and J are TRBV4-3 and TRBJ2-7; D assignment may be TRBD1 or TRBD2 (6 bases each). Germline V gene data show CDR1 as LGHNA and CDR2 as YSLEER. The V end lost 0 bases, the J end lost 5 bases, and 17 bases lay between the germline ends. The CDR3 contains 16 residues. The CDR3 protein is CASSQDIRGTHNEQYF. In nucleotides, the CDR3 is TGCGCCAGCAGCCAAGATATTCGGGGGACACACAACGAGCAGTACTTC.

The rearrangement links TRBV10-1 to TRBJ2-2; a weak D match, TRBD1 (6 bases). V was shortened by 4 bases and J by 6 bases, with 9 bases between the two germline ends. Germline CDR1 WNHNN, CDR2 SYGVQD (reference sequence). This CDR3 is 13 amino acids long. The CDR3 reads CASSAGAAGELFF. CDR3 coding DNA: TGCGCCAGCAGTGCAGGGGCGGCCGGGGAGCTGTTTTTT.

The rearrangement uses TRBV27 and TRBJ1-2; no clear D. The V end was cut by 6 bases, the J end by 7 bases, with 9 bases between. Germline V CDR1 and CDR2: MNHEY, SMNVEV (reference sequence). CDR3 length: 11 amino acids. The CDR3 sequence: CASSPLLGYTF. The CDR3 bases are TGTGCCAGCAGCCCCCTTCTTGGCTACACCTTC.

The chain's CDR3 is CASSLSGRGSYNSPLHF. The CDR3 region has the DNA TGTGCCAGCAGCTTAAGCGGCAGGGGATCCTATAATTCACCCCTCCACTTT. The rearrangement links TRBV7-2 to TRBJ1-6, with D maybe TRBD1 (6 bases). Germline loops: CDR1 SGHTA, CDR2 FQGNSA. V lost 2 bases and J lost 1, with 12 bases in between. CDR3 length: 17 amino acids.

This clonotype came up a few times. The chain links TRBV18 to TRBJ2-7; 11 bases agree with TRBD1. The CDR3 has 13 amino acids. From germline, CDR1 is KGHSH and CDR2 LQKENI. J was trimmed by 5 bases and V by 4 bases; bases with no gene match: 1. CDR3 residues: CASSRGQGDEQYF. The CDR3 DNA reads TGTGCCAGCTCACGGGGACAGGGGGACGAGCAGTACTTC. Based on the CDR3 plus reference TRBV18 and TRBJ2-7, the full variable domain is NAGVMQNPRHLVRRRGQEARLRCSPMKGHSHVYWYRQLPEEGLKFMVYLQKENIIDESGMPKERFSAEFPKEGPSILRIQQVVRGDSAAYFCASSRGQGDEQYFGPGTRLTVT.

This clonotype was seen only a few times. The chain uses TRBV12-3 or TRBV12-4 and TRBJ1-1; weak D call: TRBD1 (5 bases). This CDR3 contains 15 residues. V lost 3 bases and J 0 bases, leaving 11 bases between the germline ends. CDR3 sequence: CASSLAGPLNTEAFF. CDR3 in DNA: TGTGCCAGCAGTTTGGCAGGGCCTCTGAACACTGAAGCTTTCTTT.

This clonotype was counted between two and nine times. This chain links TRBV7-2 with TRBJ2-7; TRBD2 matches 7 bases. Germline CDR1 SGHTA, CDR2 FQGNSA. The CDR3 runs 13 residues. Trimming took 5 bases from V and 6 from J; bases not matched to a gene: 7. The CDR3 is CASSLSGAGEQYV. DNA for the CDR3: TGTGCCAGCAGCCTAAGCGGGGCCGGCGAGCAGTACGTC.

This clonotype has more than one count but fewer than ten. In nucleotides, the CDR3 is TGTGCCAGCCGCCCCGGGGGGACCCAAGAGACCCAGTACTTC. Residues: CASRPGGTQETQYF. This chain links TRBV6-2 or TRBV6-3 with TRBJ2-5; TRBD2 matches 7 bases. The J segment lost 1 base and the V segment lost 8 bases, leaving 7 bases of the junction unmatched. Germline values: CDR1 MNHEY, CDR2 SVGEGT. The CDR3 extends over 14 amino acids.

This clonotype has just a few counts. V is TRBV7-8 and J is TRBJ2-1, with 9 positions matching TRBD2. Germline trimming cut 0 bases from V and 15 bases from J; bases unmatched to any gene: 15. Germline assignment: CDR1 SGHVS and CDR2 FQNEAQ. The CDR3 consists of 16 residues. The CDR3 DNA follows: TGTGCCAGCAGCTTAGCGCGAATAGCGGGGGTCGATTCACGGTTCTTC. Translating gives CASSLARIAGVDSRFF. The variable domain in full, with the rest retrieved from reference TRBV7-8 and TRBJ2-1, is GAGVSQSPRYKVAKRGQDVALRCDPISGHVSLFWYQQALGQGPEFLTYFQNEAQLDKSGLPSDRFFAERPEGSVSTLKIQRTQQEDSAVYLCASSLARIAGVDSRFFGPGTRLTVL.

This chain links TRBV4-3 with TRBJ1-1, with 7 bases matching TRBD1. The germline CDR1 and CDR2 sequences are LGHNA and YSLEER. This CDR3 comprises 17 residues. The junction had 12 bases not matched to a gene; V was cut back by 2 bases and J by 3 bases. The CDR3 spells CASSQSRTGVEDTEAFF. DNA of the CDR3: TGCGCCAGCAGCCAATCCCGAACAGGGGTCGAGGACACTGAAGCTTTCTTT.

The chain couples TRBV7-6 to TRBJ2-7; D is undetermined. The germline V gene has CDR1 SGHVS and CDR2 FNYEAQ. The CDR3 is made up of 14 amino acids. V shed 4 bases and J shed 2 bases, with 12 bases lying between them. CDR3 DNA: TGTGCCAGCAGCTCGCTACAGAAACCCTACGAGCAGTACGTC. Its protein product is CASSSLQKPYEQYV.

This clonotype was observed a few times. The rearrangement uses TRBV29-1 and TRBJ1-3; D gene ambiguous. Trimming took off 6 bases at V and 0 bases at J, with 9 bases between the two ends. The germline CDR1 and CDR2 sequences are SQVTM and ANQGSEA. The CDR3 contains 13 residues. The CDR3 sequence is CSVTMSSGNTIYF. DNA of the CDR3: TGCAGCGTGACAATGAGCTCTGGAAACACCATATATTTT. Complete variable domain (other parts from reference TRBV29-1 and TRBJ1-3): SAVISQKPSRDICQRGTSLTIQCQVDSQVTMMFWYRQQPGQSLTLIATANQGSEATYESGFVIDKFPISRPNLTFSTLTVSNMSPEDSSIYLCSVTMSSGNTIYFGEGSWLTVV.